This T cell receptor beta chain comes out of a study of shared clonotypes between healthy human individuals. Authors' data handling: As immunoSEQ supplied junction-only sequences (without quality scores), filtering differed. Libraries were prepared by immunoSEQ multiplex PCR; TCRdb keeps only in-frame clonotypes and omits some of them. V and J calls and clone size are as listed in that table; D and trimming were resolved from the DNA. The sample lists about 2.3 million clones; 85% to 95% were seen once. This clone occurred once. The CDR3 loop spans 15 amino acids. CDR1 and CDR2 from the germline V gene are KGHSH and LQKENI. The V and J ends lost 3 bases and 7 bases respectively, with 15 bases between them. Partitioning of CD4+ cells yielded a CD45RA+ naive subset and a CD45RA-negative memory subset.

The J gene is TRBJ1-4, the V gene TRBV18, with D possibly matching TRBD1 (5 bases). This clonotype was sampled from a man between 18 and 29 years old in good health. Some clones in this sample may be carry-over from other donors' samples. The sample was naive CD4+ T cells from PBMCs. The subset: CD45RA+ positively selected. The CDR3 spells CASSPQGGDGEKLFF. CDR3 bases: TGTGCCAGCTCACCGCAGGGTGGGGATGGTGAAAAACTGTTTTTT.